This T cell receptor beta chain stems from a study of blood T cell repertoires in COVID-19. Trimming took 4 bases from V and 6 from J; bases not matched to a gene: 13. Germline CDR1 reads KGHSY; CDR2 reads FQNENV. The CDR3 has 16 amino acids. The method was immunoSEQ multiplex PCR; TCRdb's version includes in-frame clones alone and lacks a portion of them. The sample yields 200,000 to 250,000 clones, 75% to 85% seen once. The sequence came from a woman older than 75 with COVID-19, enrolled during active disease. This rearrangement joins TRBV16 to TRBJ1-2; 8 nucleotides align to TRBD1. The sample was peripheral blood. This CDR3 reads CASSPSRTGLLDGYTF. The CDR3 DNA reads TGTGCCAGCAGCCCATCACGGACAGGGCTTTTGGATGGCTACACCTTC.